The next 21 T cell receptor beta chains were all read from a single sample in a study of T cell responses to AZD1222 COVID-19 vaccine. This table comes from immunoSEQ multiplex PCR, and its TCRdb copy is limited to in-frame clones, with some not included. In the table there are some 110,000 clones, about 89% of which are singletons. Sample: peripheral blood, taken 28 days after the second dose of the MenACWY control vaccine. These receptors all come from an adult who received the MenACWY meningococcal vaccine as a control.

This chain links TRBV6-1 with TRBJ1-2; tentative D call: TRBD1 (5 bases). CDR3 length: 15 residues. Per germline, CDR1 MNHNS and CDR2 SASEGT. The germline V and J ends were trimmed by 2 bases and 7 bases, with 17 bases remaining between them. The CDR3 coding sequence is TGTGCCAGCAGTGAATTGGTCGGGGCAGCAACTGGCTACACCTTC. Its translation is CASSELVGAATGYTF.

The count of this clone is one. This chain joins TRBV28 and TRBJ1-2, with D possibly being TRBD1 (6 bases). Germline V CDR1 and CDR2: MDHEN, SYDVKM. CDR3 length equals 15 residues. With 5 bases removed from V and 7 bases from J, the gap between germline ends came to 20 bases. The CDR3 loop is CASSPLGGRASGYTF. CDR3 sequence (DNA): TGTGCCAGCAGTCCCCTTGGGGGCAGGGCCAGTGGCTACACCTTC.

The V gene is TRBV19, the J gene TRBJ1-2; possible D gene TRBD1, 5 bases. V shed 2 bases and J shed 2 bases, with 12 bases lying between them. CDR1 is LNHDA, CDR2 SQIVND, per germline (reference sequence). This CDR3 contains 15 residues. The DNA for the CDR3 is TGTGCCAGTAGTATATGGGGGATGGGCAACTATGGCTACACCTTC. It encodes CASSIWGMGNYGYTF.

The chain joins TRBV4-1 to TRBJ1-2, with D tentatively TRBD1 (5 bases). CDR1 is MGHRA, CDR2 YSYEKL, per germline. There are 13 residues in the CDR3. V was clipped by 1 base and J by 2 bases, with 5 bases between them. The CDR3, as DNA: TGCGCCAGCAGCCAAGGACAGAACTATGGCTACACCTTC. Encoded protein: CASSQGQNYGYTF.

The CDR3: CASSEGGRYGYTF. Written as DNA, the CDR3 is TGTGCCAGCAGCGAAGGAGGCAGGTATGGCTACACCTTC. The chain carries TRBV5-4 and TRBJ1-2; D is undetermined. Germline CDR1 reads SGHNT; CDR2 reads YYREEE (reference sequence). Trimming removed 4 bases from V and 5 bases from J, with 12 bases in between. CDR3 length equals 13 residues.

The rearrangement joins TRBV7-6 to TRBJ1-1; tentative D call: TRBD1 (5 bases). CDR3 size: 15 residues. Germline V CDR1 and CDR2: SGHVS, FNYEAQ. The V gene lost 1 base and the J gene lost 1 base, with 10 bases spanning the gap. The CDR3 is CASSLGAGPNTEAFF. DNA for the CDR3: TGTGCCAGCAGCTTAGGGGCAGGGCCGAACACTGAAGCTTTCTTT.

Details on this clone: The identical CDR3 is also encoded by other nucleotide sequences in the sample. The chain has TRBV5-1 and TRBJ1-5; TRBD1 matches at 10 bases. Germline values: CDR1 SGHRS, CDR2 YFSETQ. Unmatched junction bases numbered 5, after V lost 4 bases and J lost 7 bases. The length of the CDR3 is 14 residues. CDR3 in DNA: TGCGCCAGCAGCCCCGGGACAGGGGAACAGCCCCAGCATTTT. Amino acid sequence: CASSPGTGEQPQHF.

CDR3 sequence reads: CASSLTGSKLFF. The CDR3, as DNA: TGTGCCAGCAGCTTGACAGGTTCAAAACTGTTTTTT. The rearrangement joins TRBV7-9 to TRBJ1-4; weak D call: TRBD1 (6 bases). Trimming removed 3 bases from V and 10 bases from J, with 9 bases in between. This CDR3 is 12 amino acids long. In germline, CDR1 is SEHNR, CDR2 FQNEAQ (reference sequence).

The V and J genes are TRBV28 and TRBJ2-3; D gene ambiguous. The germline CDR1 and CDR2 sequences are MDHEN and SYDVKM. Trimming removed 6 bases at V and 5 bases at J, with 9 bases between. This CDR3 has 12 amino acids. CDR3 sequence (DNA): TGTGCCAGCAGCTCAGGATTAGATACGCAGTATTTT. It is translated as CASSSGLDTQYF. The whole variable domain, filled in from reference TRBV28 and TRBJ2-3, reads DVKVTQSSRYLVKRTGEKVFLECVQDMDHENMFWYRQDPGLGLRLIYFSYDVKMKEKGDIPEGYSVSREKKERFSLILESASTNQTSMYLCASSSGLDTQYFGPGTRLTVL.

The gene calls are TRBV7-9 and TRBJ1-1; 9 bases are shared with TRBD1. The CDR3 has 17 residues. J gave up 0 bases and V 2 bases, and 7 bases lay outside the gene matches. The germline gives CDR1 SEHNR, CDR2 FQNEAQ (reference sequence). The CDR3 here is CASSLLDRGFMNTEAFF. CDR3 bases: TGTGCCAGCAGCTTATTGGACAGGGGTTTCATGAACACTGAAGCTTTCTTT. Full variable domain (remainder filled in from reference TRBV7-9 and TRBJ1-1): DTGVSQNPRHKITKRGQNVTFRCDPISEHNRLYWYRQTLGQGPEFLTYFQNEAQLEKSRLLSDRFSAERPKGSFSTLEIQRTEQGDSAMYLCASSLLDRGFMNTEAFFGQGTRLTVV.

The chain joins TRBV6-2 or TRBV6-3 to TRBJ1-2; 9 bases agree with TRBD1. Germline V lookup: CDR1 MNHEY, CDR2 SVGEGT. The CDR3 loop spans 15 amino acids. J was trimmed by 7 bases and V by 4 bases; bases with no gene match: 10. CDR3 DNA sequence: TGTGCCAGCAGTTCCCCCGACAGGGGGGGGGTTGGCTACACCTTC. It is translated as CASSSPDRGGVGYTF.

The V gene is TRBV6-5, the J gene TRBJ1-1; D is uncertain. Germline assignment: CDR1 MNHEY and CDR2 SVGAGI. The CDR3 length is 14 residues. Trimming pared 3 bases from V and 2 bases from J, leaving 10 bases between. CDR3 residues: CASSYEISNTEAFF. The CDR3 nucleotides are TGTGCCAGCAGTTATGAAATCAGCAACACTGAAGCTTTCTTT.

The CDR3 DNA follows: TGTGCCAGCAGCGCAACTCAGAATAATTCACCCCTCCACTTT. As protein: CASSATQNNSPLHF. The chain is built from TRBV9 and TRBJ1-6; no reliable D call. Germline V gene sequence: CDR1 SGDLS, CDR2 YYNGEE. The V and J ends lost 3 bases and 5 bases respectively, with 9 bases between them. The CDR3 runs 14 residues.

This clone was seen once. The chain carries TRBV27 and TRBJ2-7; 9 bases line up with TRBD1. This CDR3 is built from 14 residues. V shed 5 bases, J shed 4 bases, and the junction held 6 bases outside the gene matches. Germline loops: CDR1 MNHEY, CDR2 SMNVEV (reference sequence). CDR3 coding DNA: TGTGCCAGCAGTCTACAGGGGGCGAGATACGAGCAGTACTTC. It yields the protein CASSLQGARYEQYF.

This clone was detected once. The chain joins TRBV28 to TRBJ1-1; D is unresolved. CDR3 length equals 17 residues. Between the trimmed V and J ends, which lost 5 bases and 0 bases, there was a span of 19 bases. The germline V gene has CDR1 MDHEN and CDR2 SYDVKM. Here the CDR3 DNA reads TGTGCCAGCAGTGCCCTCCGGGGAGGGCTTATGAACACTGAAGCTTTCTTT. It translates to CASSALRGGLMNTEAFF. Full variable domain (remainder filled in from reference TRBV28 and TRBJ1-1): DVKVTQSSRYLVKRTGEKVFLECVQDMDHENMFWYRQDPGLGLRLIYFSYDVKMKEKGDIPEGYSVSREKKERFSLILESASTNQTSMYLCASSALRGGLMNTEAFFGQGTRLTVV.

In this sample, this clone turned up once. This chain's CDR3 is CASSPDSNTEAFF. CDR3 coding DNA: TGTGCCAGCAGCCCCGACAGTAACACTGAAGCTTTCTTT. V gene TRBV3-1 (or the pseudogene TRBV3-2) combines with J gene TRBJ1-1; D possibly corresponds to TRBD1 (5 bases). The CDR3 length is 13 residues. Germline CDR1 and CDR2: LGHDT and YNNKEL (reference sequence). With 4 bases removed from V and 2 bases from J, the gap between germline ends came to 8 bases.

The chain uses TRBV7-2 and TRBJ1-2, with D maybe TRBD1 (5 bases). Germline-derived CDR1 and CDR2 are SGHTA and FQGNSA. This CDR3 is 13 amino acids long. V was trimmed by 5 bases and J by 1 base, leaving 8 bases between them. As DNA, the CDR3 is TGTGCCAGCAGCCAAGACAGTAACTATGGCTACACCTTC. It specifies CASSQDSNYGYTF. Filled out from reference TRBV7-2 and TRBJ1-2, the complete variable domain reads GAGVSQSPSNKVTEKGKDVELRCDPISGHTALYWYRQSLGQGLEFLIYFQGNSAPDKSGLPSDRFSAERTGGSVSTLTIQRTQQEDSAVYLCASSQDSNYGYTFGSGTRLTVV.

This chain links TRBV4-2 with TRBJ1-2, with a possible D match to TRBD1 (5 bases). CDR1 and CDR2 from the germline V gene are LGHNA and YNFKEQ. This CDR3 is built from 13 residues. With 3 bases removed from V and 8 bases from J, the gap between germline ends came to 13 bases. CDR3 residues: CASSHDRDQGYTF. The CDR3 nucleotides are TGTGCCAGCAGCCATGACAGAGATCAAGGCTACACCTTC.

The chain is built from TRBV10-3 and TRBJ2-7; 9 positions agree with TRBD1. This CDR3 has 13 residues. J was trimmed by 5 bases and V by 8 bases; bases with no gene match: 7. Germline V gene sequence: CDR1 ENHRY, CDR2 SYGVKD. The CDR3: CAIGQGPGDEQYF. The DNA of the CDR3 is TGTGCCATCGGACAGGGGCCGGGGGACGAGCAGTACTTC.

The rearrangement links TRBV10-2 to TRBJ2-5, with D perhaps TRBD2 (6 bases). The CDR3 covers 13 residues. V lost 8 bases, J lost 7 bases, and 17 bases lay in between. Germline V gives CDR1 WSHSY, CDR2 SAAADI. The CDR3 coding sequence is TGCGCCAGCCGGGCGGGAAGGGTGGCGACCCAGTACTTC. Translated, it gives CASRAGRVATQYF.

This chain connects TRBV6-1 to TRBJ2-7, with a tentative D call TRBD2 (5 bases). This CDR3 is built from 15 residues. Trimming took 0 bases from V and 1 from J, leaving 10 bases between them. Germline V gene data show CDR1 as MNHNS and CDR2 as SASEGT. This CDR3 is CASSEALVSSYEQYF. The CDR3 coding sequence is TGTGCCAGCAGTGAAGCACTAGTCTCGTCCTACGAGCAGTACTTC.